This T cell receptor beta chain originates from a study of shared clonotypes between healthy human individuals (dated by TCRdb to 2020 to 2021). Describing the broader study: The cohort comprised a couple of women and a few men aged 18 to 49 years. For each donor, CD4 naive and CD4 memory were each given three plates, CD8 naive was given two plates, and CD8 memory was given one plate. Blood TCR repertoires of a handful of healthy adults were deeply sequenced to estimate repertoire size and the extent of clonotype sharing between individuals. To increase sequencing depth and limit assay-specific biases, TCR repertoire library preparation and sequencing were carried out by different laboratories using diverse techniques. Leukapheresis yielded between about 0.9 and 9 billion PBMCs per donor.

Study-wide findings and limitations: Sharing across a handful of donors was observed for 5% to 6.5% of naive CD4, about 3.2% of naive CD8, 2% to 2.5% of memory CD4, and roughly 0.43% of memory CD8 clonotypes. Because the study included only a small number of donors, the genetic and exposure-history diversity represented was limited. Compared with non-shared clonotypes, clonotypes shared by all four sorted-subset donors had higher generation probabilities. Based on pairwise subsampling, the degree of clonotype sharing among donors was expected to be affected by sequencing depth. Even with the large sequencing depth, rarefaction of the sorted-subset datasets indicated that sequencing was incomplete. Sampling was restricted to blood, and TCR repertoires in tissue are likely to differ from TCR repertoires in blood. Naive subsets generally had larger estimated clonotype richness than memory subsets did.

Donors were healthy HIV-negative adults with no recently reported acute infections or vaccinations. Only Caucasian adults living in Nashville, Tennessee, USA were represented among the donors. CD4+ T cells were enriched by magnetic negative selection; naive cells were then positively selected on CD45RA, and the negative fraction formed the memory subset. Blood was obtained by leukapheresis, after which PBMCs were separated by Ficoll-Histopaque density gradient centrifugation and cryopreserved in liquid nitrogen vapor phase. Purity and quantity of every magnetically sorted T cell population were checked by analytical flow cytometry. Each sorted fraction had its genomic DNA isolated and then quantified by UV absorbance on a Nanodrop 2000c. The germline ends are 12 bases apart after V is trimmed by 5 bases and J by 8 bases. Taken from the germline V gene, the CDR1 and CDR2 loops are MDHEN and SYDVKM. Including the terminal cysteine and phenylalanine, the CDR3 comprises 12 residues. Just CDR3 DNA is preserved here, 36 bases in frame from base 1.

TCR CDR3 regions were amplified from genomic DNA by multiplex PCR using the deep immunoSEQ assay. Extracted genomic DNA from each cell subset was distributed evenly across all wells of several immunoSEQ 96-well plates, and each plate was treated as a replicate. Each replicate PCR for sorted subsets received about 200 ng genomic DNA, equal to around 32,000 T cell genomes. The purified libraries were quantified using a Qubit 3.0 fluorometer, sized with a Bioanalyzer 2100, and then quantified again using the KAPA Library Quantification kit. Every immunoSEQ 96-well plate was sequenced on a separate single-read 150-cycle Illumina NextSeq 550 flow cell. The published analysis was carried out like this. Because the immunoSEQ output included only junctional sequences and no quality scores, the filtering could not be the same as the filtering used for full-length reads. Sequences were annotated with PyIR, a Python wrapper for IgBLAST v1.9, using IMGT germline references to assign V/J genes and CDR3. Reads with weak V/J assignments (E-value above 1e-6), missing CDR3, stop codons, out-of-frame junctions, or ambiguous translated residues were removed. V3J clonotypes were defined as sequences sharing an identical inferred V gene, J gene, and CDR3 amino acid sequence. Percentage overlap between repertoires was computed as shared unique clonotypes divided by the size of the smaller repertoire. Repertoire richness was assessed with RTK rarefaction, the Chao1 estimator, and Recon v2.1 estimates of unobserved clonotypes. Generation probabilities for all TCRbeta clonotypes obtained by the gDNA method from several donors were computed using OLGA. The clones in this table, taken by TCRdb from immuneACCESS, are in-frame only. Not every clone is retained; where verified, under half of the shortfall comes from an unresolved V gene, and the cause of the rest is unknown. V, J and clone size are taken as reported in that table, and D and trimming were inferred from the DNA itself. The sample data list 2 million to 3 million clones, and 93% of these were observed just once. Together, the top ten hold roughly 0.36% of the sample.

This clone has more than one count but fewer than ten. Its recognized antigen is unknown. One base away there is no much larger clone; base qualities are not given. This sample also contains other DNA sequences that code for the same CDR3. The sequence links TRBV28 to TRBJ1-2; TRBD1 could be the D gene, as 6 bases match. Material: naive CD4+ T cells from PBMCs. In light of the paper, this sample's cell subset or site label describes: CD45RA+ positively selected. This TCR derives from a man younger than 30 in good health. Some clones in this sample may be carry-over from other donors' samples. For the CDR3, the sequence is CASSPDRRGYTF. The bases are TGTGCCAGCAGTCCCGACAGGAGAGGCTACACCTTC.